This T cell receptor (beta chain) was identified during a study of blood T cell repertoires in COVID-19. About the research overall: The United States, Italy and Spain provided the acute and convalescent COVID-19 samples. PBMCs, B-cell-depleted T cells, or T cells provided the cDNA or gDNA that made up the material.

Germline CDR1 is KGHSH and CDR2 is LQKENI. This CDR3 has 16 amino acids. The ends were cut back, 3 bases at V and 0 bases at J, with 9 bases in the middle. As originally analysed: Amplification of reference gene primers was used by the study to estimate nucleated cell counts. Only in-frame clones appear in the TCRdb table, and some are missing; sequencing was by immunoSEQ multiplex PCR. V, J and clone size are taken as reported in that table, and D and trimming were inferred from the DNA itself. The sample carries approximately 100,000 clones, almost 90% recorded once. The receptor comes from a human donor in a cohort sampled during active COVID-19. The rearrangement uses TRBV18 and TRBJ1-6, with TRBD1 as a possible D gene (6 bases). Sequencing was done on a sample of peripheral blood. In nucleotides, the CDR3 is TGTGCCAGCTCACCTCAGGGGAACTCCTATAATTCACCCCTCCACTTT. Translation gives CASSPQGNSYNSPLHF. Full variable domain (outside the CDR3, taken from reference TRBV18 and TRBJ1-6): NAGVMQNPRHLVRRRGQEARLRCSPMKGHSHVYWYRQLPEEGLKFMVYLQKENIIDESGMPKERFSAEFPKEGPSILRIQQVVRGDSAAYFCASSPQGNSYNSPLHFGNGTRLTVT.